This T cell receptor beta chain derives from a study of post-analysis software for immune sequencing data. At the level of the study: Progressive-relapsing, secondary progressive and relapsing-remitting multiple sclerosis were among the disease courses included. Study-level points and caveats: When patients were compared with controls, five TRBV segments were more frequent, TRBV5-6, TRBV5-1 and TRBV20-1 among them. Samples sharing a preparation batch grouped tightly together when assessed by F measure. For normalized Chao1 diversity, multiple sclerosis patients scored significantly lower than controls did.

TCR beta libraries were prepared from cDNA with unique molecular identifiers. T cells, about 0.85 to 11 million of them, yielded approximately 500,000 cDNA molecules. MiXCR, run by TCRdb on the PCR reads, gives a single entry per CDR3 protein. The sample shows about half a million distinct CDR3 sequences, roughly 34% of them seen only once. The germline CDR1 and CDR2 sequences are SQVTM and ANQGSEA. V trimming: 3 bases; J trimming: 5 bases; junction bases outside the gene matches: 5. The CDR3 is made up of 13 amino acids. Turning to this clonotype: Its target is unknown.

The sequenced sample consisted of blood. This receptor was identified in a girl under 18 with multiple sclerosis. This sequence joins TRBV29-1 and TRBJ2-5; TRBD2 matches at 8 bases. In nucleotides, the CDR3 is TGCAGCGTTGACGGGGGGGCAATGGAGACCCAGTACTTC. Translation: CSVDGGAMETQYF.